A selection of T cell receptor beta chains follows, all from one sample in a study of T cells in Graves' hyperthyroidism and ophthalmopathy. Using its own MiXCR run on the multiplex PCR reads, TCRdb lists one record per CDR3 protein. The sample has 600,000 to 750,000 distinct CDR3 sequences, around 15% seen once. The source material was blood. Receptors were obtained from a man aged 50 to 59 with Graves' hyperthyroidism. CDR3s include the opening cysteine and the closing phenylalanine or tryptophan. Fields, in order: D gene, J gene, clone size, V gene, CDR3 DNA, CDR3 protein. D genes are given only for firm matches. The listing skips clone size in some rows; elsewhere it reads once, few, many or a size class.

>-|TRBJ2-1|-|TRBV7-9
TGTGCCAGCAGCTTAGTTACCGCGGGTACCTACAATGAGCAGTTCTTC
CASSLVTAGTYNEQFF
>TRBD2|TRBJ2-3|many|TRBV6-1
TGTGCCAGCAGCAATCTCAGACTAGCTTCCACAGATACGCAGTATTTT
CASSNLRLASTDTQYF
>-|TRBJ2-7|many|TRBV12-3/TRBV12-4
TGTGCCAGCAGTCAGGGGTTCTCCTACGAGCAGTACTTC
CASSQGFSYEQYF
>-|TRBJ2-5|-|TRBV5-5
TGTGCCAGCAGGCCGACGGCAGGGGAGTTAGAGACCCAGTACTTC
CASRPTAGELETQYF
>TRBD2|TRBJ2-2|-|TRBV30
TGTGCCTGGACTGGCAATAGCGGGAGGACCGGGGAGCTGTTTTTT
CAWTGNSGRTGELFF
>-|TRBJ1-1|many|TRBV5-1
TGCGCCAGCAGCTTCATAGGAGACAGCGTCGAAGCTTTCTTT
CASSFIGDSVEAFF
>-|TRBJ2-7|few|TRBV28
TGTGCCAGCAATATCCCAGGGGCCCCCTACGAGCAGTACTTC
CASNIPGAPYEQYF
>TRBD2|TRBJ2-1|many|TRBV14
TGTGCCAGCAGCCAAGGTTCGGTCCGACTGGGCGGGAGGGCCATAGGCGATGAGCAGTTCTTC
CASSQGSVRLGGRAIGDEQFF
>-|TRBJ1-6|few|TRBV15
TGTGCCACCAGCAGAACCTTACAGGGTGGAACTTCACCCCTCCACTTT
CATSRTLQGGTSPLHF
>TRBD1|TRBJ1-4|many|TRBV12-3/TRBV12-4
TGTGCCAGCAGAAAGGACAGGGGTGAAAAACTGTTTTTT
CASRKDRGEKLFF
>-|TRBJ1-5|many|TRBV12-3/TRBV12-4
TGTGCCAGCAGTTTAAGCTTGCGGAGCAATCAGCCCCAGCATTTT
CASSLSLRSNQPQHF
>-|TRBJ2-7|-|TRBV5-8
TGTGCCAGCAGCTTCTCAAGGTCCGTCGACGAGCAGTACTTC
CASSFSRSVDEQYF
>-|TRBJ2-1|few|TRBV5-1
TGCGCCAGCAGCTTGGATGGCAGGGATGAGCAGTTCTTC
CASSLDGRDEQFF
>-|TRBJ1-2|many|TRBV28
TGTGCCAGCAGTCAAAAATTTGGCTACACCTTC
CASSQKFGYTF
>TRBD2|TRBJ2-3|-|TRBV13
TGTGCCAGCAGTGGACGGGGAGCGGGAGATGTCAGCATAAAAACCCCCAGCACAGATACGCAGTATTTT
CASSGRGAGDVSIKTPSTDTQYF